A selection of T cell receptor beta chains follows, all from one sample in a study of T cells in Graves' hyperthyroidism and ophthalmopathy. MiXCR, run by TCRdb on the multiplex PCR reads, gives a single entry per CDR3 protein. In the table there are approximately 570,000 distinct CDR3 sequences, 15% to 20% of which are singletons. Specimen: blood. These receptors all come from a man aged 35-49 years with Graves' ophthalmopathy. CDR3s include the opening cysteine and the closing phenylalanine or tryptophan. D genes are given only for firm matches. Not every row has a clone size; where given, it reads once, few, many or a size class.

abundance | j_gene | d_gene | v_gene | CDR3aa | CDR3nt
few | TRBJ1-6 | TRBD1 | TRBV5-1 | CASSVLPGQGTNSPLHF | TGCGCCAGCAGCGTTCTACCGGGACAGGGGACTAATTCACCCCTCCACTTT
- | TRBJ2-5 | - | TRBV10-2 | CASSDSRPQYF | TGCGCCAGCAGTGATTCCAGGCCCCAGTACTTC
many | TRBJ2-1 | TRBD2 | TRBV12-3/TRBV12-4 | CASSYASGGSYNEQFF | TGTGCCAGCAGCTATGCTAGCGGGGGGTCCTACAATGAGCAGTTCTTC
- | TRBJ1-5 | - | TRBV18 | CASSRDYQPQHF | TGTGCCAGCTCGCGGGACTATCAGCCCCAGCATTTT
- | TRBJ1-5 | TRBD1 | TRBV28 | CASKGGTGNQPQHF | TGTGCCAGCAAGGGGGGGACAGGCAATCAGCCCCAGCATTTT
many | TRBJ1-1 | TRBD1 | TRBV11-1 | CASSPRDRLEAFF | TGTGCCAGCAGCCCCCGGGACAGACTTGAAGCTTTCTTT
few | TRBJ1-6 | - | TRBV20-1 | CSARSIGRGAADNSPLHF | TGCAGTGCTAGATCGATTGGTCGTGGGGCCGCAGATAATTCACCCCTCCACTTT
- | TRBJ2-1 | - | TRBV30 | CAWSEGGRVGNEQFF | TGTGCCTGGAGTGAGGGGGGCAGGGTAGGTAATGAGCAGTTCTTC
few | TRBJ2-1 | TRBD1 | TRBV6-1 | CASSERAGGPSNEQFF | TGTGCCAGCAGTGAAAGGGCAGGGGGCCCGTCTAATGAGCAGTTCTTC
many | TRBJ2-3 | TRBD2 | TRBV28 | CASSSAGLAGSTDTQYF | TGTGCCAGCAGTTCCGCGGGACTAGCGGGGAGCACAGATACGCAGTATTTT
few | TRBJ2-5 | - | TRBV10-3 | CAISDENSGETQYF | TGTGCCATCAGTGACGAAAATAGCGGTGAGACCCAGTACTTC
few | TRBJ2-1 | TRBD1 | TRBV7-9 | CASSSRGNQQGDNEQFF | TGTGCCAGCAGCTCCCGCGGGAACCAACAGGGGGACAATGAGCAGTTCTTC
few | TRBJ2-5 | TRBD1 | TRBV18 | CASSQPLDRGYQETQYF | TGTGCCAGCTCACAACCTCTGGACAGGGGTTACCAAGAGACCCAGTACTTC
few | TRBJ2-1 | TRBD2 | TRBV5-1 | CASSSGTSSVPEQFF | TGCGCCAGCAGCTCAGGGACTAGCAGTGTGCCTGAGCAGTTCTTC
- | TRBJ2-1 | - | TRBV7-9 | CASSLGRREPYNEQFF | TGTGCCAGCAGCTTGGGACGCCGGGAACCCTACAATGAGCAGTTCTTC
- | TRBJ1-1 | TRBD1 | TRBV7-8 | CASRSGTGLSFVGTEAFF | TGTGCCAGCAGGTCCGGGACAGGGTTGAGTTTTGTAGGCACTGAAGCTTTCTTT
many | TRBJ2-3 | TRBD2 | TRBV11-1 | CASSLAPSGRSDTQYF | TGTGCCAGCAGCTTAGCCCCTAGCGGGAGATCAGATACGCAGTATTTT
many | TRBJ2-1 | TRBD1 | TRBV5-1 | CASSLDGQGYNEQFF | TGCGCCAGCAGCTTGGATGGACAGGGATACAATGAGCAGTTCTTC
many | TRBJ1-1 | - | TRBV6-5 | CASSYRTRNTEAFF | TGTGCCAGCAGTTACCGCACAAGAAACACTGAAGCTTTCTTT
many | TRBJ2-3 | - | TRBV7-7 | CASSLSGVGTDTQYF | TGTGCTAGCAGCCTCAGCGGCGTTGGCACAGATACGCAGTATTTT
many | TRBJ2-7 | - | TRBV12-3/TRBV12-4 | CASSLLTASYEQYF | TGTGCCAGCAGTTTACTGACTGCCTCCTACGAGCAGTACTTC
many | TRBJ2-2 | TRBD1 | TRBV2 | CASSRKQGDVDTGELFF | TGTGCCAGCAGTAGGAAACAGGGGGATGTGGACACCGGGGAGCTGTTTTTT
- | TRBJ1-1 | TRBD1 | TRBV28 | CASSSGTGGFTEAFF | TGTGCCAGCAGTTCCGGGACAGGGGGTTTTACTGAAGCTTTCTTT
few | TRBJ2-7 | - | TRBV20-1 | CSAPGEGAYYEQYF | TGCAGTGCTCCAGGGGAGGGGGCATACTACGAGCAGTACTTC
- | TRBJ2-7 | - | TRBV19 | CASSIGVAYEQYF | TGTGCCAGTAGTATCGGGGTAGCCTACGAGCAGTACTTC
- | TRBJ2-2 | TRBD2 | TRBV7-2 | CASRRRGSGSPGELFF | TGTGCCAGCAGACGTCGCGGGAGCGGGAGTCCCGGGGAGCTGTTTTTT
- | TRBJ2-5 | - | TRBV20-1 | CSASPGEGARVGETQYF | TGCAGTGCTAGCCCTGGGGAGGGGGCGCGGGTCGGAGAGACCCAGTACTTC
many | TRBJ2-1 | - | TRBV12-5 | CASGPHGHNEQFF | TGTGCTAGTGGCCCCCACGGACACAATGAGCAGTTCTTC
many | TRBJ2-7 | - | TRBV2 | CASSDGGQTYEQYF | TGTGCCAGCAGTGATGGGGGACAAACTTACGAGCAGTACTTC